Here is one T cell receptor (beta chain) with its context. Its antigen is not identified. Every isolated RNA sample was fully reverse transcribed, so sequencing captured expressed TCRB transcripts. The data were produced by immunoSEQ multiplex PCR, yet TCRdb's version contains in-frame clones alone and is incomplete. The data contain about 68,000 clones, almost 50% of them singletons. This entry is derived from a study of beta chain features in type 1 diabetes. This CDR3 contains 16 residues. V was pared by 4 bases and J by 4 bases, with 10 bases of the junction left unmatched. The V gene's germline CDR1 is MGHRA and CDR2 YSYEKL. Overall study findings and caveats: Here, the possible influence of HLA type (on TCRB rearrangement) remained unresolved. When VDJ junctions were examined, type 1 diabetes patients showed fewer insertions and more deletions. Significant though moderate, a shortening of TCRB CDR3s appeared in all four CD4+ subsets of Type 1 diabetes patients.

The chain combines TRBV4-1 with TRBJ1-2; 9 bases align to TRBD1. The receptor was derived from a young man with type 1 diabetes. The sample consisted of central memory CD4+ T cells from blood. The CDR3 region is CASSLTGTGTGYGYTF. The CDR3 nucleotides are TGCGCCAGCAGCCTAACCGGGACAGGGACAGGCTATGGCTACACCTTC.